Each of the 18 T cell receptor beta chains below was sequenced from the same sample in a study of OX40 agonist ivuxolimab in advanced cancers. Clones were sequenced by immunoSEQ multiplex PCR, and TCRdb holds only the in-frame ones, with some missing. This sample has over 70,000 clones; just over 90% occur once, and the top ten carry roughly an eighth. Source: CD4+ or CD8+ T cells sorted from blood, taken in a trial of the OX40 agonist ivuxolimab. The origin of the receptors is an adult with an advanced solid tumor such as melanoma, head and neck, liver or kidney cancer.

The rearrangement links TRBV27 to TRBJ2-7, with TRBD2 matching 11 bases. CDR1 and CDR2 from the germline V gene are MNHEY and SMNVEV (reference sequence). The CDR3 loop spans 17 amino acids. With 3 bases clipped from V and 2 bases from J, the junction kept 9 bases outside the gene matches. For the CDR3, the DNA is TGTGCCAGCAGTTTTCCTGGACTAGCGGGCTTTCCCTACGAGCAGTACTTC. This encodes CASSFPGLAGFPYEQYF.

This sequence joins TRBV6-4 and TRBJ1-5; D is uncertain. CDR1 is MRHNA, CDR2 SNTAGT, per germline. V lost 9 bases and J 5 bases, leaving 11 bases between the germline ends. The CDR3 length is 12 residues. In DNA, the CDR3 is TGTGCCAGGAGGGCAAGGTATCAGCCCCAGCATTTT. Encoded protein: CARRARYQPQHF.

This clone appeared a single time. V gene TRBV9 combines with J gene TRBJ2-1; the D is unclear. Germline V gene sequence: CDR1 SGDLS, CDR2 YYNGEE. The CDR3 extends over 15 amino acids. Trimming pared 0 bases from V and 0 bases from J, leaving 7 bases between. The CDR3 DNA follows: TGTGCCAGCAGCGTAGAGTGGAGCTCCTACAATGAGCAGTTCTTC. As protein: CASSVEWSSYNEQFF.

The V call is TRBV19, the J call TRBJ1-1, with 8 bases matching TRBD1. This CDR3 has 14 amino acids. Unmatched junction bases numbered 3, after V lost 4 bases and J lost 2 bases. Germline V gene lookup returns CDR1 LNHDA and CDR2 SQIVND (reference sequence). DNA for the CDR3: TGTGCCAGTAGTACCCCAGGGGGCAACACTGAAGCTTTCTTT. Translated, it gives CASSTPGGNTEAFF.

This clone was recorded only once. The rearrangement uses TRBV29-1 and TRBJ1-1; D gene uncertain. CDR3 length: 11 amino acids. Trimming took 8 bases from V and 5 from J, leaving 12 bases between them. Germline V CDR1 and CDR2: SQVTM, ANQGSEA. CDR3 residues: CSLTRGTEAFF. CDR3 sequence (DNA): TGCAGCCTAACCCGTGGGACTGAAGCTTTCTTT.

This clone has just one count. This sequence joins TRBV11-3 and TRBJ2-5, with a possible D match to TRBD2 (5 bases). The germline V gene encodes CDR1 SGHNT and CDR2 YENEEA. The CDR3 has 14 residues. V shed 4 bases and J shed 0 bases, with 9 bases lying between them. The chain's CDR3 is CASSSRENQETQYF. The CDR3 coding sequence is TGTGCCAGCAGCTCTAGGGAGAACCAAGAGACCCAGTACTTC. Combining the CDR3 with reference TRBV11-3 and TRBJ2-5 gives the whole variable domain EAGVVQSPRYKIIEKKQPVAFWCNPISGHNTLYWYLQNLGQGPELLIRYENEEAVDDSQLPKDRFSAERLKGVDSTLKIQPAELGDSAVYLCASSSRENQETQYFGPGTRLLVL.

The chain has TRBV19 and TRBJ1-1; 10 positions agree with TRBD1. The V gene end was trimmed by 2 bases and the J gene end by 5 bases; junction bases not matched to a gene: 5. The CDR3 consists of 15 residues. CDR1 LNHDA and CDR2 SQIVND come from the germline V gene (reference sequence). Here the CDR3 reads CASSILGDRGTEAFF. The CDR3 DNA is TGTGCCAGTAGTATATTGGGGGACAGGGGAACTGAAGCTTTCTTT.

The chain has TRBV27 and TRBJ2-7, with 9 bases fitting TRBD2. CDR3 length: 15 amino acids. V trimming: 6 bases; J trimming: 2 bases; junction bases outside the gene matches: 8. Germline lookup yields CDR1 MNHEY and CDR2 SMNVEV (reference sequence). For the CDR3, the DNA is TGTGCCAGCAGCCCTGGGGCTAGCGGGACCTACGAGCAGTACTTC. It is translated as CASSPGASGTYEQYF.

This chain uses TRBV29-1 with TRBJ1-4; D not resolved. The germline gives CDR1 SQVTM, CDR2 ANQGSEA. V lost 4 bases to trimming and J lost 0 bases, with 12 bases between them. The CDR3 is 15 residues long. The DNA for the CDR3 is TGCAGCGTTGTTTTTACCTCTTCAACTAATGAAAAACTGTTTTTT. Translating gives CSVVFTSSTNEKLFF.

This clone was picked up one time. The chain links TRBV27 to TRBJ2-4, with TRBD2 identical over 9 bases. Germline CDR1 MNHEY, CDR2 SMNVEV (reference sequence). V was pared by 1 base and J by 7 bases, with 5 bases of the junction left unmatched. The CDR3 length is 15 residues. The CDR3 sequence: CASSLWAGGGNIQYF. CDR3 DNA sequence: TGTGCCAGCAGTTTATGGGCGGGAGGGGGGAACATTCAGTACTTC.

The rearrangement links TRBV7-2 to TRBJ2-2, with D hard to call. V gave up 1 base and J gave up 7 bases, with 7 bases separating them. This CDR3 contains 13 residues. Germline CDR1 SGHTA, CDR2 FQGNSA. This CDR3 reads CASSLDLIGELFF. The CDR3 region has the DNA TGTGCCAGCAGCTTAGACCTCATCGGGGAGCTGTTTTTT. The variable domain in full, with the rest retrieved from reference TRBV7-2 and TRBJ2-2, is GAGVSQSPSNKVTEKGKDVELRCDPISGHTALYWYRQSLGQGLEFLIYFQGNSAPDKSGLPSDRFSAERTGGSVSTLTIQRTQQEDSAVYLCASSLDLIGELFFGEGSRLTVL.

This rearrangement joins TRBV19 to TRBJ2-1, with a weak D call TRBD2 (6 bases). The CDR3 is made up of 10 amino acids. V was cut by 8 bases and J by 9 bases, with 8 bases left in between. CDR1 is LNHDA and CDR2 is SQIVND in the germline V gene (reference sequence). CDR3 coding DNA: TGTGCCAGTGGGCGGGGTGAGCAGTTCTTC. Its protein product is CASGRGEQFF.

V usage is TRBV4-1 and J usage is TRBJ2-1; 9 bases fit TRBD1. The CDR3 spans 15 residues. Germline V CDR1 and CDR2: MGHRA, YSYEKL. After removal of 3 bases from V and 2 bases from J, the junction contained 2 bases not matched to a gene. In DNA form, the CDR3 reads TGCGCCAGCAGCCAGGGACAGGGCCCCTACAATGAGCAGTTCTTC. Its protein product is CASSQGQGPYNEQFF.

This clone was detected ten times or more. This rearrangement joins TRBV27 to TRBJ2-2, with 7 bases aligning to TRBD1. V gave up 7 bases and J gave up 3 bases; unmatched junction bases: 8. The CDR3 has 15 amino acids. Germline CDR1 is MNHEY and CDR2 is SMNVEV (reference sequence). CDR3 protein: CASKSGTADTGELFF. CDR3 coding DNA: TGTGCCAGCAAATCAGGGACAGCCGACACCGGGGAGCTGTTTTTT.

The chain has TRBV4-1 and TRBJ2-1; TRBD2 aligns across 11 bases. Trimming removed 1 base from V and 0 bases from J; junction bases left unmatched: 8. The CDR3 is 19 residues long. Germline V gene data show CDR1 as MGHRA and CDR2 as YSYEKL. CDR3 in DNA: TGCGCCAGCAGCCAAGTGGGACTAGCGGCATTGAGCTCCTACAATGAGCAGTTCTTC. As protein: CASSQVGLAALSSYNEQFF.

The V and J genes are TRBV4-1 and TRBJ2-7; TRBD2 matches at 8 bases. J lost 5 bases, V lost 4 bases, and 10 bases had no gene match. Germline V lookup: CDR1 MGHRA, CDR2 YSYEKL. This CDR3 spans 15 amino acids. The DNA for the CDR3 is TGCGCCAGCAGCCCCGTTGGCGGGGGGCCCCACGAGCAGTACTTC. This sequence encodes CASSPVGGGPHEQYF.

The genes are TRBV7-9 and TRBJ2-5, with no clear D. The length of the CDR3 is 11 residues. The germline V and J ends were trimmed by 5 bases and 7 bases, with 8 bases remaining between them. The germline gives CDR1 SEHNR, CDR2 FQNEAQ (reference sequence). The CDR3 region has the DNA TGTGCCAGCAGCGCTCCCGGGACCCAGTACTTC. It is translated as CASSAPGTQYF.

This CDR3 is CASSQDQGIPEAFF. The CDR3 DNA sequence: TGCGCCAGCAGCCAAGATCAGGGAATCCCTGAAGCTTTCTTT. This rearrangement joins TRBV4-3 to TRBJ1-1, with D tentatively TRBD1 (5 bases). CDR1 is LGHNA and CDR2 is YSLEER in the germline V gene. The CDR3 is made up of 14 amino acids. V was shortened by 0 bases and J by 6 bases, with 11 bases between the two germline ends.